These T cell receptor beta chains were read from a single sample in a study of post-analysis software for immune sequencing data. Using its own MiXCR run on the PCR reads, TCRdb lists one record per CDR3 protein. This table has roughly 670,000 distinct CDR3 sequences, around 64% appearing once. Sequenced material: blood. Source of these receptors: a girl aged 2 to 9 with multiple sclerosis. Each CDR3 is given with its conserved first and last residue. Fields, in order: CDR3 DNA, CDR3 protein, J gene, D gene, V gene, clone size. The D gene is left open where the match is weak. Clone size is not always given. Where it is, it says once, few, many or a class for expanded clones.

TGCAGCGTGGTAAAACAGGGGGCGCGGGCCTACGAGCAGTACTTC CSVVKQGARAYEQYF TRBJ2-7 TRBD1 TRBV29-1 .
TGTGCCAGCACGGCGGGACAGGGTCTCTACGAGCAGTACTTC CASTAGQGLYEQYF TRBJ2-7 TRBD1 TRBV7-9 .
TGCAGCGTTGGATTGACACTCTACAATGAGCAGTTCTTC CSVGLTLYNEQFF TRBJ2-1 . TRBV29-1 .
TGTGCCAGCAGCGTTGACGGGGATACGCAGTATTTT CASSVDGDTQYF TRBJ2-3 . TRBV11-2 .
TGTGCCATCAGTGAGGAGCAGGGCCAAGAGACCCAGTACTTC CAISEEQGQETQYF TRBJ2-5 . TRBV10-3 few
TGTGCCAGCAGCCTTGCTAGCGGGGGGGACGACAATGAGCAGTTCTTC CASSLASGGDDNEQFF TRBJ2-1 TRBD2 TRBV7-2 .
TGCAGTGCTAGACCAAGCGGGAGGGTCCGGGATACGCAGTATTTT CSARPSGRVRDTQYF TRBJ2-3 TRBD2 TRBV20-1 .
TGTGCCAGCAGAGAGGACGGGAGCTCCTACAATGAGCAGTTCTTC CASREDGSSYNEQFF TRBJ2-1 . TRBV6-2/TRBV6-3 few
TGCAGTGCACACCTAAGCGCAAGCTCCTACAATGAGCAGTTCTTC CSAHLSASSYNEQFF TRBJ2-1 . TRBV20-1 .
TGTGCCAGCAGCCAAACTTGGCACAGGGGGTCGGGGTCACCCCTCCACTTT CASSQTWHRGSGSPLHF TRBJ1-6 TRBD1 TRBV5-6 .
TGCAGTGCCACCCGGAATAGCGGAACCCAAGAGACCCAGTACTTC CSATRNSGTQETQYF TRBJ2-5 . TRBV20-1 .
TGTGCCATCAGTGGTTCAGGGGGAGATACGCAGTATTTT CAISGSGGDTQYF TRBJ2-3 TRBD1 TRBV10-3 .
TGTGCCAGCAGTTACTCGACTAGTGGGGCTTACAATGAGCAGTTCTTC CASSYSTSGAYNEQFF TRBJ2-1 . TRBV6-5 .
TGCGCCAGCAGCAGCGTTAGCGGGGACACCGGGGAGCTGTTTTTT CASSSVSGDTGELFF TRBJ2-2 TRBD2 TRBV5-1 few
TGCGCCAGCAGCGAACAGGGATGGGACGGACAGCCCCAGCATTTT CASSEQGWDGQPQHF TRBJ1-5 . TRBV5-1 .
TGTGCCAGCAGGGTACGCCTGGGGACAACATACAATGAGCAGTTCTTC CASRVRLGTTYNEQFF TRBJ2-1 . TRBV2 .
TGTGCCAGCAGCTTAGGCCGGACCCCCGGGCAGTATGGCTACACCTTC CASSLGRTPGQYGYTF TRBJ1-2 . TRBV7-2 .
TGTGCCAGCAGCTTGTCCGAAGAGACCCAGTACTTC CASSLSEETQYF TRBJ2-5 . TRBV5-1 many
TGTGCCAGCAGCCCCTCATACTTGGGAACGGGGAATGAAAAACTGTTTTTT CASSPSYLGTGNEKLFF TRBJ1-4 . TRBV12-3/TRBV12-4 .
TGTGCCAGCTCCACTTCCCACAACAATAAGCAGTTCTTC CASSTSHNNKQFF TRBJ2-1 . TRBV6-1 .
TGTGCCAGCAGCCAGAACTGGATGAACTACAATGAGCAGTTCTTC CASSQNWMNYNEQFF TRBJ2-1 . TRBV7-2 .
TGCAGTGCCAGCGGACAGGGGGGATTCACAGATACGCAGTATTTT CSASGQGGFTDTQYF TRBJ2-3 TRBD1 TRBV20-1 few
TGTGCCGGCAGTTTGCGGAACTATGGCTACACCTTC CAGSLRNYGYTF TRBJ1-2 . TRBV28 .
TGCAGTGCGGGCGTTCGTCTTGGCTACACCTTC CSAGVRLGYTF TRBJ1-2 . TRBV20-1 .
TGTGCCGGCAGCTTAGGGGAAATCATTCAGTACTTC CAGSLGEIIQYF TRBJ2-4 . TRBV13 .
TGTGCCAGCAGTTTAGTAGTCAAAGATACGCAGTATTTT CASSLVVKDTQYF TRBJ2-3 . TRBV12-3/TRBV12-4 .
TGCGCCAGCAGTGGCTTAGCGGGGGGCCCGGGTGAGCAGTTCTTC CASSGLAGGPGEQFF TRBJ2-1 TRBD2 TRBV10-2 few
TGCGCCAGCAGCTTGGTAAGCGGGGGTACCTACAATGAGCAGTTCTTC CASSLVSGGTYNEQFF TRBJ2-1 TRBD2 TRBV5-1 .
TGTGCCAGCTCACCCCTAGGCAATGGCAACACTGAAGCTTTCTTT CASSPLGNGNTEAFF TRBJ1-1 . TRBV18 .
TGTGCCAGCAGCTTCCAAACGTCGTCCTACAATGAGCAGTTCTTC CASSFQTSSYNEQFF TRBJ2-1 . TRBV12-3/TRBV12-4 .
TGCGCCAGCAGCTCAGGGTTTGGACTAGCGGGGGGCACAGATACGCAGTATTTT CASSSGFGLAGGTDTQYF TRBJ2-3 TRBD2 TRBV5-1 .
TGTGCTAGCAGCCGGGGTCGGACAGGGGCTTTCAGAGAGACCCAGTACTTC CASSRGRTGAFRETQYF TRBJ2-5 TRBD1 TRBV7-7 .
TGCAGCGTTGCCGGGGTGGAGAACACTGAAGCTTTCTTT CSVAGVENTEAFF TRBJ1-1 . TRBV29-1 .
TGTGCCAGCAGTTTAAAGGTATTCGGCGAGCAGTACTTC CASSLKVFGEQYF TRBJ2-7 . TRBV12-3/TRBV12-4 .
TGTGCCAGCAGCCCCCATAGGGGGGCAAGCAATCAGCCCCGGCATTTT CASSPHRGASNQPRHF TRBJ1-5 . TRBV6-5 .
TGTGCCAGCAGCCTCAAGACAGGGGGGGCCACTGAAGCTTTCTTT CASSLKTGGATEAFF TRBJ1-1 TRBD1 TRBV5-4 .
TGTGCCAGCAGGAAGCTGGGGGCGGGTAACGGGACCCAGTACTTC CASRKLGAGNGTQYF TRBJ2-5 . TRBV12-3/TRBV12-4 .
TGTGCCAGCAGCTTGACGGGATTTCCAGATACGCAGTATTTT CASSLTGFPDTQYF TRBJ2-3 . TRBV7-3 .
TGCAGCGCAAGGGGGGACAGGGGAGGCGAGCAGTTCTTC CSARGDRGGEQFF TRBJ2-1 TRBD1 TRBV29-1 .
TGTGCCATCAATCGGGACGCCCGGTCCTACGAGCAGTACTTC CAINRDARSYEQYF TRBJ2-7 . TRBV10-3 few
TGTGCCAGCAGCTTCGCCGGGACTAGCGGGGGACGCACAGATACGCAGTATTTT CASSFAGTSGGRTDTQYF TRBJ2-3 TRBD2 TRBV11-2 .
TGCGCCAGCAGCTTAATGAGCGGGAGCTACAATGAGCAGTTCTTC CASSLMSGSYNEQFF TRBJ2-1 TRBD2 TRBV5-1 few
TGCAGTGCTCCACTAGCGGGAGGGTACGAGCAGTACTTC CSAPLAGGYEQYF TRBJ2-7 TRBD2 TRBV20-1 .
TGCAGTGCCATACTAGCGGACCTTCGACACAATGAGCAGTTCTTC CSAILADLRHNEQFF TRBJ2-1 TRBD2 TRBV20-1 few
TGCAGCGTTGGTCTCGGGAGCACAGATACGCAGTATTTT CSVGLGSTDTQYF TRBJ2-3 . TRBV29-1 few
TGCAGTGCTATGACTGGGACTAGTAGTTACGAGCAGTACTTC CSAMTGTSSYEQYF TRBJ2-7 TRBD2 TRBV20-1 .
TGTGCCAGCAGCCAAGATATACGCGGGGGGCGCGATGAGCAGTTCTTC CASSQDIRGGRDEQFF TRBJ2-1 TRBD2 TRBV3-1 .
TGTGCCAGCAGCCAGTCCCCAGCTAGCAGCTCCTACGAGCAGTACTTC CASSQSPASSSYEQYF TRBJ2-7 . TRBV3-1 .
TGTGCCAGCAGCCAATCAGGGACTGGGGCCAACGTCCTGACTTTC CASSQSGTGANVLTF TRBJ2-6 . TRBV3-1 .
TGTGCCAGCAGCTTGGGGGGTACAGGGCGGTACTTC CASSLGGTGRYF TRBJ2-5 . TRBV5-6 few
TGCGCCAGCAGCTTTTCGGGACTAGCGGGAGGGCCAACAGATACGCAGTATTTT CASSFSGLAGGPTDTQYF TRBJ2-3 TRBD2 TRBV5-1 .
TGCGCCAGCAGCTTAAGGGAGAGCGGGGACAATGAGCAGTTCTTC CASSLRESGDNEQFF TRBJ2-1 TRBD2 TRBV5-1 .
TGCGCCTGCAGCTCGCGGACAGGGGGTGGCACAGATACGCAGTATTTT CACSSRTGGGTDTQYF TRBJ2-3 TRBD1 TRBV5-1 .